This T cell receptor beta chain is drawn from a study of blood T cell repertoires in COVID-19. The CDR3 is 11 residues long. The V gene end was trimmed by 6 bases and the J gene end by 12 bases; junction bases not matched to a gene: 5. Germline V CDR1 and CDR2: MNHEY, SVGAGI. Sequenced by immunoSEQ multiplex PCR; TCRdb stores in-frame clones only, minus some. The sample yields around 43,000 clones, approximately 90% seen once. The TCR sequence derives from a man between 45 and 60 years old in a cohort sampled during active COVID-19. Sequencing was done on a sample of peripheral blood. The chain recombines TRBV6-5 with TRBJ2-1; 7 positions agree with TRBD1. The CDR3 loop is CASRRGQLQFF. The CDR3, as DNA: TGTGCCAGCAGGAGGGGACAGTTGCAGTTCTTC.